This is a list of T cell receptor beta chains from one sample in a study of identifying expanded T cells in peripheral blood. The repertoire was sequenced with immunoSEQ multiplex PCR; TCRdb's copy has only in-frame clones and lacks some. This table has some 120,000 clones, roughly 80% appearing once. Specimen: blood. These receptors were obtained from a person between 18 and 75 years old in good health. Both conserved end residues are part of each CDR3.

j_gene: TRBJ1-4; v_gene: TRBV7-9; CDR3aa: CASSSYGVDEKLFF
j_gene: TRBJ1-2; v_gene: TRBV27; CDR3aa: CASSLYGDGYTF
j_gene: .; v_gene: TRBV29-1; CDR3aa: CSVGVRDYTYEQYF
j_gene: TRBJ1-2; v_gene: TRBV6-1; CDR3aa: CASSRMGGYTF
j_gene: TRBJ1-6; v_gene: TRBV5-1; CDR3aa: CASSLDRVTGVYNSPLHF
j_gene: TRBJ1-2; v_gene: TRBV6-5; CDR3aa: CASRGQGVHIKGYTF
j_gene: TRBJ1-1; v_gene: TRBV2; CDR3aa: CASRGTGGIREEAFF
j_gene: TRBJ1-4; v_gene: TRBV2; CDR3aa: CASSPFEKLFF
j_gene: TRBJ2-1; v_gene: TRBV4-2; CDR3aa: CASSPPPGTGDNEQFF
j_gene: TRBJ1-4; v_gene: TRBV18; CDR3aa: CASSPRTDEKLFF
j_gene: TRBJ1-5; v_gene: TRBV18; CDR3aa: CASSLNRDQPQHF
j_gene: TRBJ2-3; v_gene: TRBV5-1; CDR3aa: CASSLEGRGFSDTQYF
j_gene: TRBJ1-2; v_gene: TRBV6-6; CDR3aa: CASKAASNYGYTF
j_gene: TRBJ1-1; v_gene: TRBV11-3; CDR3aa: CASSLDRQAFF
j_gene: TRBJ2-7; v_gene: TRBV4-3; CDR3aa: CASSQDVAGRYEQYF
j_gene: TRBJ1-5; v_gene: TRBV27; CDR3aa: CASSLRQHSNQPQHF
j_gene: TRBJ1-3; v_gene: TRBV5-3; CDR3aa: CARSPIRDRGCGNTIYF
j_gene: TRBJ2-1; v_gene: TRBV2; CDR3aa: CASSRTGLADTTAYNEQFF
j_gene: TRBJ2-3; v_gene: TRBV2; CDR3aa: CASSASDTQYF
j_gene: TRBJ1-2; v_gene: TRBV11-1; CDR3aa: CASSLGLDYGYTF
j_gene: TRBJ1-1; v_gene: TRBV11-2; CDR3aa: CASSSQPGSEAFF
j_gene: TRBJ2-7; v_gene: TRBV7-2; CDR3aa: CASSPLSPRQSYEQYF
j_gene: TRBJ1-2; v_gene: TRBV5-1; CDR3aa: CASRGGTVNANYGYTF
j_gene: TRBJ1-5; v_gene: TRBV7-2; CDR3aa: CASSLAAQPQHF
j_gene: TRBJ1-2; v_gene: TRBV11-2; CDR3aa: CASSLDQSYYGYTF
j_gene: TRBJ1-5; v_gene: TRBV28; CDR3aa: CASSSHGGINQPQHF
j_gene: TRBJ2-1; v_gene: TRBV9; CDR3aa: CASSDNSEQFF
j_gene: TRBJ1-1; v_gene: TRBV9; CDR3aa: CASSPHGTEAFF
j_gene: TRBJ2-3; v_gene: TRBV6-5; CDR3aa: CASSFRRSTDTQYF
j_gene: TRBJ2-7; v_gene: TRBV30; CDR3aa: CACSRPGTGPYEQYF
j_gene: TRBJ2-2; v_gene: TRBV2; CDR3aa: CASSRTGLKDGELFF
j_gene: TRBJ2-7; v_gene: TRBV7-9; CDR3aa: CASSLARNYEQYF
j_gene: TRBJ2-1; v_gene: TRBV7-9; CDR3aa: CASSLALRGDAFF
j_gene: TRBJ1-2; v_gene: TRBV11-2; CDR3aa: CASSLGQHNYGYTF
j_gene: TRBJ2-7; v_gene: TRBV7-9; CDR3aa: CASSRVQDLSPEQYF
j_gene: TRBJ2-6; v_gene: TRBV7-4; CDR3aa: CASSSRDRVTTSGANVLTF
j_gene: TRBJ2-7; v_gene: TRBV5-1; CDR3aa: CASSLEGAFPPYEQYF
j_gene: TRBJ2-1; v_gene: TRBV18; CDR3aa: CASSPRDSGHEQFF
j_gene: TRBJ2-2; v_gene: TRBV4-3; CDR3aa: CASSQDLGGTGNTGELFF
j_gene: TRBJ2-7; v_gene: TRBV7-2; CDR3aa: CASSSPPSYEQYF
j_gene: TRBJ2-7; v_gene: TRBV5-1; CDR3aa: CASTNTDYEQYF
j_gene: TRBJ1-2; v_gene: TRBV11-3; CDR3aa: CASSETGMFLPNGYTF
j_gene: TRBJ2-7; v_gene: TRBV7-9; CDR3aa: CASSLMIAGDSYEQYF
j_gene: TRBJ2-2; v_gene: TRBV6-6; CDR3aa: CASREELWSTGELFF
j_gene: TRBJ2-7; v_gene: TRBV28; CDR3aa: CASSLGTSGPYEQYF
j_gene: TRBJ2-3; v_gene: TRBV6-5; CDR3aa: CASSIPPGQAQYF
j_gene: TRBJ2-7; v_gene: TRBV7-8; CDR3aa: CASSLATKQGSVTYEQYF
j_gene: TRBJ2-7; v_gene: TRBV5-1; CDR3aa: CASSLRRDRGRYEQYF
j_gene: TRBJ2-5; v_gene: TRBV18; CDR3aa: CASSYTREETQYF
j_gene: TRBJ2-7; v_gene: TRBV7-2; CDR3aa: CASSTALAGPFSYEQYF
j_gene: TRBJ1-1; v_gene: TRBV6-5; CDR3aa: CASIRQAPPEAFF
j_gene: TRBJ1-1; v_gene: TRBV11-2; CDR3aa: CASSLRTPGAEAFF
j_gene: TRBJ1-2; v_gene: TRBV5-5; CDR3aa: CASSLRTGMDYGYTF